A selection of T cell receptor beta chains follows, all from one sample in a study of cytomegalovirus exposure and HLA in healthy donors. The table came from immunoSEQ multiplex PCR; TCRdb's copy has only in-frame clones and leaves some out. The sample yields about 160,000 clones, approximately 80% seen once. Sequencing was performed on PBMCs. The receptors shown here come from a woman under 30 in good health and CMV-seronegative. CDR3s include the opening cysteine and the closing phenylalanine or tryptophan.

V: TRBV28
CDR3: CASSWTQGAGNTEAFF

V: TRBV10-1
CDR3: CASGTGANTGELFF

V: TRBV7-2
CDR3: CASSLSPYYEQYF

V: TRBV4-1
CDR3: CASSRTPGFSGRVGSETQYF

V: TRBV27
CDR3: CASLRVAGVGNEQFF

V: TRBV29-1
CDR3: CSVYGTGESPYGYTF

V: TRBV5-1
CDR3: CASSNPTGEEAYGYTF

V: TRBV6-1
CDR3: CASSKTGSGTEAFF

V: TRBV28
CDR3: CASSPRPSGSFSYEQYF

V: TRBV4-2
CDR3: CASSQDHGTGGYEQYF

V: TRBV2
CDR3: CASRTLTYDGYTF

V: TRBV19
CDR3: CASSLPEARNKFF

V: TRBV11-1
CDR3: CASSLITGGYQETQYF

V: TRBV7-9
CDR3: CSSSFFAGGNTGELFF

V: TRBV27
CDR3: CASSTTGTGAYGYTF

V: TRBV18
CDR3: CASSLTHTDTQYF

V: TRBV6-5
CDR3: CASSYSKGQIYGYTF

V: TRBV7-9
CDR3: CASSLGGGSTEAFF

V: TRBV5-1
CDR3: CASSLVSGYEQYF

V: TRBV10-2
CDR3: CASSGDRGIEAFF

V: TRBV6-4
CDR3: CASSDSSGSPLHF

V: TRBV2
CDR3: CASSETGTDSNYGYTF

V: TRBV7-6
CDR3: CASSLQAGGAYNEQFF

V: TRBV27
CDR3: CGSAANTGELFF

V: TRBV5-1
CDR3: CASSLAGPNEQFF

V: TRBV28
CDR3: CAVGEGIDGYTF

V: TRBV6-5
CDR3: CASRDFSYNEQFF